Listed below are T cell receptor beta chains from one sample, sequenced in a study of blood T cell repertoires in COVID-19. Sequencing was performed with immunoSEQ multiplex PCR; in TCRdb, only in-frame clones are kept and a portion is missing. The sample lists fewer than 200,000 clones, 82% occurring once. Material: peripheral blood. These receptors were taken from a woman aged 55-75 years with COVID-19, enrolled during active disease. Each CDR3 is given with its conserved first and last residue. The order of the fields is CDR3 protein, CDR3 DNA, J gene, V gene, D gene, clone size. The D gene is left open where the match is weak. Part of the rows lack a size; the others show once, few, many or a class for expanded clones.

CASSPGGGETQYF TGTGCCAGCAGCCCAGGGGGCGGAGAGACCCAGTACTTC TRBJ2-5 TRBV3-1/TRBV3-2 TRBD1 -
CASSPTGDSYNEQFF TGTGCCAGCAGTCCCACGGGGGACTCCTACAATGAGCAGTTCTTC TRBJ2-1 TRBV3-1/TRBV3-2 - many
CAWDQGQGNQPQHF TGTGCCTGGGATCAGGGACAGGGAAATCAGCCCCAGCATTTT TRBJ1-5 TRBV30 TRBD1 -
CASTPPGANYGYTF TGTGCCAGCACCCCCCCTGGAGCTAACTATGGCTACACCTTC TRBJ1-2 TRBV5-6 - -
CASSILGGETYNEQFF TGTGCCAGTAGTATTTTGGGGGGAGAAACCTACAATGAGCAGTTCTTC TRBJ2-1 TRBV19 - -
CASKGGHGTDTQYF TGTGCCAGCAAAGGGGGTCATGGCACAGATACGCAGTATTTT TRBJ2-3 TRBV28 - few
CASSKTGGRETQYF TGTGCCAGCAGCAAAACAGGGGGCCGAGAGACCCAGTACTTC TRBJ2-5 TRBV5-4 TRBD1 -
CATSDLQGGTSTDTQYF TGTGCCACCAGTGATTTACAGGGTGGAACTAGCACAGATACGCAGTATTTT TRBJ2-3 TRBV24-1 - -
CASSFTGHLSYEQYF TGTGCCAGCAGTTTTACGGGACACCTTTCCTACGAGCAGTACTTC TRBJ2-7 TRBV28 - few
CASSQTWTGRYGYTF TGCGCCAGCAGCCAAACCTGGACAGGGCGGTATGGCTACACCTTC TRBJ1-2 TRBV4-3 TRBD1 -
CASSFSGGNEQFF TGTGCCAGCAGCTTTAGCGGGGGCAATGAGCAGTTCTTC TRBJ2-1 TRBV5-4 TRBD2 -
CASSRWGQGGNQPQHF TGTGCCAGCAGCCGATGGGGACAGGGGGGCAATCAGCCCCAGCATTTT TRBJ1-5 TRBV28 TRBD1 -
CASQSGDEQYF TGTGCCAGCCAATCAGGGGACGAGCAGTACTTC TRBJ2-7 TRBV12-3/TRBV12-4 - few
CASSGGSSAYEQYF TGTGCCAGCAGTGGAGGGTCCAGCGCTTACGAGCAGTACTTC TRBJ2-7 TRBV7-2 - few
CASSLDGRGNKNTGELFF TGTGCCAGTAGTCTGGACGGGCGGGGCAACAAGAACACCGGGGAGCTGTTTTTT TRBJ2-2 TRBV19 - -
CASSPQKGAHEQYF TGTGCCAGCAGCCCTCAGAAGGGGGCCCACGAGCAGTACTTC TRBJ2-7 TRBV7-2 TRBD1 -
CAVRGGSYNEQFF TGTGCCGTGCGGGGGGGCTCCTACAATGAGCAGTTCTTC TRBJ2-1 TRBV6-5 TRBD2 once
CASSSKGEGYEQYF TGTGCCAGCAGCTCAAAAGGCGAGGGCTACGAGCAGTACTTC TRBJ2-7 TRBV5-4 - -
CASSLDRSGLSPIDNEQFF TGTGCCAGCAGCTTAGATCGTTCGGGGTTAAGCCCCATAGACAATGAGCAGTTCTTC TRBJ2-1 TRBV11-2 - few
CASSRGGSQGTGNTIYF TGTGCCAGCAGCCGAGGGGGGTCACAGGGGACCGGAAACACCATATATTTT TRBJ1-3 TRBV5-4 TRBD1 -
CASKLGGPQETQYF TGTGCCAGCAAGTTGGGGGGTCCCCAAGAGACCCAGTACTTC TRBJ2-5 TRBV6-5 - -
CASAPDRGWDEQYF TGTGCCAGCGCCCCCGACAGGGGATGGGACGAGCAGTACTTC TRBJ2-7 TRBV6-5 TRBD1 -
CASSETRVGQPQHF TGTGCCAGCAGTGAAACTAGGGTTGGACAGCCCCAGCATTTT TRBJ1-5 TRBV25-1 - -
CASSLAVNTEAFF TGTGCCAGCAGCTTGGCAGTGAACACTGAAGCTTTCTTT TRBJ1-1 TRBV5-5 - -
CASSGGTGLAGSNQPQHF TGTGCCAGCAGTGGGGGGACAGGGCTAGCCGGGAGCAATCAGCCCCAGCATTTT TRBJ1-5 TRBV2 TRBD1 -
CASSVAGGGPGYGYTF TGTGCCAGCAGCGTAGCCGGAGGAGGGCCCGGCTATGGCTACACCTTC TRBJ1-2 TRBV9 - -
CASSMGQTSGNTIYF TGTGCCAGTAGTATGGGACAGACAAGTGGAAACACCATATATTTT TRBJ1-3 TRBV19 TRBD1 -
CASSLDETIYGYTF TGTGCCAGCAGCTTAGATGAGACAATCTATGGCTACACCTTC TRBJ1-2 TRBV7-2 - -
CASSQSIARGLYNEQFF TGTGCCAGCAGCCAGTCTATAGCGAGGGGGCTGTACAATGAGCAGTTCTTC TRBJ2-1 TRBV6-2/TRBV6-3 TRBD1 -
CASRTGTGGGQPQHF TGTGCCAGCAGAACCGGGACAGGGGGCGGACAGCCCCAGCATTTT TRBJ1-5 TRBV28 TRBD1 -
CASSKGDRRLYNEQFF TGTGCCAGTAGTAAAGGAGACAGGCGTCTATACAATGAGCAGTTCTTC TRBJ2-1 TRBV19 - -
CASSEGATYNSPLHF TGTGCCAGCAGCGAGGGGGCTACTTATAATTCACCCCTCCACTTT TRBJ1-6 TRBV6-6 TRBD1 -
CASSLHSSGGVDGYTF TGTGCCAGCAGCTTACACTCTTCAGGGGGAGTGGATGGCTACACCTTC TRBJ1-2 TRBV7-2 TRBD1 -
CASSEALGASNYGYTF TGTGCCAGCAGTGAAGCTTTGGGGGCGAGTAACTATGGCTACACCTTC TRBJ1-2 TRBV2 - -
CASSVQTGSLQETQYF TGTGCCAGCAGCGTCCAAACAGGCTCCCTCCAAGAGACCCAGTACTTC TRBJ2-5 TRBV9 - -
CASSIGLAGAYEQYF TGTGCCAGTAGTATTGGCCTAGCGGGAGCGTACGAGCAGTACTTC TRBJ2-7 TRBV19 TRBD2 -
CAIRTGTRSPGELFF TGTGCCATCAGAACCGGGACTAGATCCCCCGGGGAGCTGTTTTTT TRBJ2-2 TRBV10-3 TRBD2 -
CASSLGRGSGELFF TGTGCCAGCAGCTTAGGTCGGGGTTCCGGGGAGCTGTTTTTT TRBJ2-2 TRBV7-2 - -
CATSRDRGEKLFF TGTGCCACCAGCAGAGATAGGGGTGAAAAACTGTTTTTT TRBJ1-4 TRBV15 - -
CAWSRQGPSGNTIYF TGTGCCTGGAGTAGACAGGGACCATCTGGAAACACCATATATTTT TRBJ1-3 TRBV30 TRBD1 -
CASSLVENEQFF TGTGCCAGCAGCTTAGTAGAAAATGAGCAGTTCTTC TRBJ2-1 TRBV7-9 - -
CASTSGGGWGQPQHF TGTGCCAGCACCTCGGGGGGGGGCTGGGGCCAGCCCCAGCATTTT TRBJ1-5 TRBV6-5 - few
CASSGDRVNYGYTF TGTGCCAGCAGCGGGGACAGGGTTAACTATGGCTACACCTTC TRBJ1-2 TRBV9 TRBD1 -
CASSYYRGDEQFF TGCGCCAGCAGCTACTACAGGGGGGATGAGCAGTTCTTC TRBJ2-1 TRBV4-3 TRBD1 -
CASSSSGTSGRRPIYEQYF TGTGCCAGCAGTTCCTCAGGGACTAGCGGGAGGCGGCCGATCTACGAGCAGTACTTC TRBJ2-7 TRBV6-2/TRBV6-3 TRBD2 -
CATSQGASNQPQHF TGTGCCACTTCACAGGGGGCGAGCAATCAGCCCCAGCATTTT TRBJ1-5 TRBV24-1 TRBD1 -